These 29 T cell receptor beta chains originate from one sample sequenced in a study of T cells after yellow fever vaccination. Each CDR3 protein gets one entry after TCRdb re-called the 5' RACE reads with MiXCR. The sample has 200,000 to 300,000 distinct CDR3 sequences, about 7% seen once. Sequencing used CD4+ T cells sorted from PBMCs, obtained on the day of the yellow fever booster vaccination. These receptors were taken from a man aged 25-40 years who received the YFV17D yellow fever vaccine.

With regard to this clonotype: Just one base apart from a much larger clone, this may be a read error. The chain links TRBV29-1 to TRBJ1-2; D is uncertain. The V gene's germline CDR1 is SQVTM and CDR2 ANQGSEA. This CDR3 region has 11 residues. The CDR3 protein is CGSVSYYGYTF. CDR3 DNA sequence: TGCGGCAGCGTCTCCTACTATGGCTACACCTTC.

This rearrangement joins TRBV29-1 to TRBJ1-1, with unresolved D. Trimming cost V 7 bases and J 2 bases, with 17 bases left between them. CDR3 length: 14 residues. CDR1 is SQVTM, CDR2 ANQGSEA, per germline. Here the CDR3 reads CSAGFAVGNTEAFF. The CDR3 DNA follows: TGCAGCGCAGGATTCGCGGTGGGTAACACTGAAGCTTTCTTT.

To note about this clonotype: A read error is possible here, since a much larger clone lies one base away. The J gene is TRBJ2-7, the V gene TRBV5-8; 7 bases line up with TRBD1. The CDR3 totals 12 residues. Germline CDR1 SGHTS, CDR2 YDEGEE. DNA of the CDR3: TGTGCCAGCAGCTTTCTGAGACAGGGAGTCAGCTTC. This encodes CASSFLRQGVSF.

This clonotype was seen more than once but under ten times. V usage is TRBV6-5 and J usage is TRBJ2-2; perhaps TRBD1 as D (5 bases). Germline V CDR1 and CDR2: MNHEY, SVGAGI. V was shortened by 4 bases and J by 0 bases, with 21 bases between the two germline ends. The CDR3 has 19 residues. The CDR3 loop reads CASSSSSSRVSSNTGELFF. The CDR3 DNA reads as TGTGCCAGCAGTTCATCGTCTTCCAGGGTTTCGTCGAACACCGGGGAGCTGTTTTTT.

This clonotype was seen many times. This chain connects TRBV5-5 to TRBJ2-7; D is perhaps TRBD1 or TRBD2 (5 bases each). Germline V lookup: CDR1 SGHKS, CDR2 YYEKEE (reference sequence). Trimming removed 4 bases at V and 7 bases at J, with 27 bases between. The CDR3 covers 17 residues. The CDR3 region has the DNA TGTGCCAGCAGCGTAAAAAAGCCGGGACCCACAAGGACGGAGCAGTACTTC. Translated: CASSVKKPGPTRTEQYF.

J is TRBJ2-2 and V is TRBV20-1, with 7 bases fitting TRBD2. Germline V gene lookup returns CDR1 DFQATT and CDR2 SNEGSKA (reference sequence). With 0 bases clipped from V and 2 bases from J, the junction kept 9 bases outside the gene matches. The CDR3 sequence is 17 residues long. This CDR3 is CSARDLMASGNTGELFF. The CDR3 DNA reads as TGCAGTGCTAGAGATTTAATGGCTAGCGGTAACACCGGGGAGCTGTTTTTT.

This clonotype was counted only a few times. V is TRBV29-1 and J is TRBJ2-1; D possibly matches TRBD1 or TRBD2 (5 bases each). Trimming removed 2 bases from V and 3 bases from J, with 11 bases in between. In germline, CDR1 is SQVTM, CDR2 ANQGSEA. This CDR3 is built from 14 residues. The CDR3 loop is CSVERDPLYNEQFF. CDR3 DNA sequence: TGCAGCGTTGAACGGGACCCTCTCTACAATGAGCAGTTCTTC.

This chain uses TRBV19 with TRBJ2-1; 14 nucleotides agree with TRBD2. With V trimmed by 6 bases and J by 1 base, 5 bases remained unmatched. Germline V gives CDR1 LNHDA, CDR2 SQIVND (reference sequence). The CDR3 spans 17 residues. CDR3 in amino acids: CASRLGLAGESYNEQFF. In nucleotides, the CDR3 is TGTGCCAGTAGACTGGGACTAGCGGGAGAGTCCTACAATGAGCAGTTCTTC.

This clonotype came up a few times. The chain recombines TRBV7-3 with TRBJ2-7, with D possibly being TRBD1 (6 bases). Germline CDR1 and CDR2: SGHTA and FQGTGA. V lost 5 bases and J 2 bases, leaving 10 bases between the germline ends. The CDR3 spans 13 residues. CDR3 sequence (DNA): TGTGCCAGCAGCCGGGGACATCCCTACGAGCAGTACTTC. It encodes CASSRGHPYEQYF.

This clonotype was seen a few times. CDR3 DNA: TGTGCCAGCAGCCCAAGTCAGACAGGGCTAGCGGGAGGGCGGAATGAGCAGTTCTTC. Its translation: CASSPSQTGLAGGRNEQFF. The chain employs TRBV13 and TRBJ2-1, with TRBD2 identical over 12 bases. The V gene end was trimmed by 5 bases and the J gene end by 7 bases; junction bases not matched to a gene: 18. Germline CDR1 PRHDT, CDR2 FYEKMQ (reference sequence). The CDR3 loop spans 19 amino acids.

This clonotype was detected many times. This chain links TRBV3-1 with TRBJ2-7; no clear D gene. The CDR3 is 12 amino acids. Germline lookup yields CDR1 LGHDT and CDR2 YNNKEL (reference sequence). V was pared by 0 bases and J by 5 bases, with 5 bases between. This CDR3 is CASSQERNEQYF. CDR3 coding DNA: TGTGCCAGCAGCCAAGAGAGGAACGAGCAGTACTTC.

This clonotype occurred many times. In DNA form, the CDR3 reads TGTGCCAGCAGTGTCGGACAGTCCCTCTCTGGAAACACCATATATTTT. Residues: CASSVGQSLSGNTIYF. The chain joins TRBV25-1 to TRBJ1-3; tentative D call: TRBD1 (6 bases). Trimming took 4 bases from V and 0 from J, leaving 13 bases between them. The CDR3 covers 16 residues. The germline CDR1 and CDR2 sequences are MGHDK and SYGVNS.

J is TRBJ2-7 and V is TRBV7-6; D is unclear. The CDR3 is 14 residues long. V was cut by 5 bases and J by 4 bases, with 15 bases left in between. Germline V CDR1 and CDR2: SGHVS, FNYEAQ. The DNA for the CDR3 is TGTGCCAGCAGCCCCCCTGGAGTGGGGTACGAGCAGTACTTC. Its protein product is CASSPPGVGYEQYF. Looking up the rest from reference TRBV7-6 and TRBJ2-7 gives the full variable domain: GAGVSQSPRYKVTKRGQDVALRCDPISGHVSLYWYRQALGQGPEFLTYFNYEAQQDKSGLPNDRFSAERPEGSISTLTIQRTEQRDSAMYRCASSPPGVGYEQYFGPGTRLTVT.

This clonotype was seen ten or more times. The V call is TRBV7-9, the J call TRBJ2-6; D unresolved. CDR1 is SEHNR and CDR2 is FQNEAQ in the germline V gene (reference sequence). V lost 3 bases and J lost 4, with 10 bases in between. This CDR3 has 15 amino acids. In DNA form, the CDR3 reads TGTGCCAGCAGCTTTGAAGGAGCAGGGGCCAACGTCCTGACTTTC. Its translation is CASSFEGAGANVLTF.

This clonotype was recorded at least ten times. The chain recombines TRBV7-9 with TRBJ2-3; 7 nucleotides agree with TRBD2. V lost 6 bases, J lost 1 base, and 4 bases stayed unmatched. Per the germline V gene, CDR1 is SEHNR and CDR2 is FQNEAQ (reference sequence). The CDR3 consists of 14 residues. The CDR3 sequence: CASRERGGTDTQYF. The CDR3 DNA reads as TGTGCCAGCAGAGAGCGGGGTGGCACAGATACGCAGTATTTT.

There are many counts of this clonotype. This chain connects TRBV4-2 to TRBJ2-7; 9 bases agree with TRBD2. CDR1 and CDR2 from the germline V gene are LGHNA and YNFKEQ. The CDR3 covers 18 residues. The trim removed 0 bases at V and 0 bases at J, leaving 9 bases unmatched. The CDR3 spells CASSQDSPSGTTSYEQYF. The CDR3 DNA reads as TGTGCCAGCAGCCAAGATTCCCCTAGCGGGACGACCTCCTACGAGCAGTACTTC.

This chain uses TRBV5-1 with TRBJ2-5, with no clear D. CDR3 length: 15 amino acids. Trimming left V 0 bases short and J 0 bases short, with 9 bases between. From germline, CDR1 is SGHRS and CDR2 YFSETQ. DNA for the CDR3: TGCGCCAGCAGCTTGGGGGTAAACAACCAAGAGACCCAGTACTTC. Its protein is CASSLGVNNQETQYF.

The CDR3 loop is CASSHGLDRQETQYF. In nucleotides, the CDR3 is TGCGCCAGCAGCCACGGTCTGGACAGACAAGAGACCCAGTACTTC. V gene TRBV4-1 combines with J gene TRBJ2-5, with D possibly being TRBD1 (6 bases). Trimming stripped 3 bases from V and 2 bases from J, with 13 bases between. CDR1 is MGHRA, CDR2 YSYEKL, per germline. CDR3 length: 15 amino acids.

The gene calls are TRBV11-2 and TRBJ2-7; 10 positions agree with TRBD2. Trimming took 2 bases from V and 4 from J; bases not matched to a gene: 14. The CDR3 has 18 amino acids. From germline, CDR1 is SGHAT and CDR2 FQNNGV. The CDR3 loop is CASSLWVPGAGGFYEQYF. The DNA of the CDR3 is TGTGCCAGCAGCTTATGGGTACCGGGAGCGGGAGGGTTTTACGAGCAGTACTTC.

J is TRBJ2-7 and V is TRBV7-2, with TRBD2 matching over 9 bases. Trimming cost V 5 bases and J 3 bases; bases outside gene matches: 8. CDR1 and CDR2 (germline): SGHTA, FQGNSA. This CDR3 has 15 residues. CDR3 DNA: TGTGCCAGCAGCCTCAGCGGGAGGATGGTCTACGAGCAGTACTTC. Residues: CASSLSGRMVYEQYF. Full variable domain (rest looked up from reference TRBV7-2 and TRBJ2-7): GAGVSQSPSNKVTEKGKDVELRCDPISGHTALYWYRQSLGQGLEFLIYFQGNSAPDKSGLPSDRFSAERTGGSVSTLTIQRTQQEDSAVYLCASSLSGRMVYEQYFGPGTRLTVT.

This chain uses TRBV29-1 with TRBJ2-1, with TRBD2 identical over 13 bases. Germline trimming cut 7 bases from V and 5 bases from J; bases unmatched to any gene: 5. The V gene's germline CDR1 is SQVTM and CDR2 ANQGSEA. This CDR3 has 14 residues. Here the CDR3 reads CSGEGTSGNNEQFF. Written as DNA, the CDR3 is TGCAGCGGGGAGGGGACTAGCGGGAACAATGAGCAGTTCTTC.

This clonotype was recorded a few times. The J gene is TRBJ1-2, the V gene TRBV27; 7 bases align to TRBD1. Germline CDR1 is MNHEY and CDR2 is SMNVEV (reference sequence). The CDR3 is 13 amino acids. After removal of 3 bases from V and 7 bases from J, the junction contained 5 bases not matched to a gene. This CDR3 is CASSLRGPGGYTF. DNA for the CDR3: TGTGCCAGCAGTTTGAGGGGGCCGGGTGGCTACACCTTC.

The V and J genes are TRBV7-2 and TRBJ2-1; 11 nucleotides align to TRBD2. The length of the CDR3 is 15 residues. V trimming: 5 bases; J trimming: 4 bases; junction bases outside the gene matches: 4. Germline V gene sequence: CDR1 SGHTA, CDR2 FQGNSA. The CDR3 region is CASSHPSGRYNEQFF. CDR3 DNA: TGTGCCAGCAGCCATCCTAGCGGGAGGTACAATGAGCAGTTCTTC.

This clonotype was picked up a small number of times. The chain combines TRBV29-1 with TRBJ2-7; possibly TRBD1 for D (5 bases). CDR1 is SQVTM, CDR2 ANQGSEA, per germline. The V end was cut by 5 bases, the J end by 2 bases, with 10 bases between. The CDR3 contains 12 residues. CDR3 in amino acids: CSVSDTTYEQYF. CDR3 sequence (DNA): TGCAGCGTTTCGGACACTACCTACGAGCAGTACTTC.

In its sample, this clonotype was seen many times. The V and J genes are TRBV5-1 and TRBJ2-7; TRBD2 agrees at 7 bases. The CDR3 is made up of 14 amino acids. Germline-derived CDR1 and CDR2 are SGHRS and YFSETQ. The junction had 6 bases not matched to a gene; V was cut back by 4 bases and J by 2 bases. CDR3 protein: CASSPGLVAYEQYF. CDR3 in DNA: TGCGCCAGCAGCCCAGGACTAGTCGCCTACGAGCAGTACTTC.

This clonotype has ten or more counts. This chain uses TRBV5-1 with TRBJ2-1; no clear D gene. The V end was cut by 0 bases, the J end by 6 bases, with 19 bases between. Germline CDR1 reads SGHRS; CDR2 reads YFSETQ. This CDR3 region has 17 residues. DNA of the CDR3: TGCGCCAGCAGCTTGGAAGCCCTCCGCCCCTACGGCAATGAGCAGTTCTTC. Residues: CASSLEALRPYGNEQFF.

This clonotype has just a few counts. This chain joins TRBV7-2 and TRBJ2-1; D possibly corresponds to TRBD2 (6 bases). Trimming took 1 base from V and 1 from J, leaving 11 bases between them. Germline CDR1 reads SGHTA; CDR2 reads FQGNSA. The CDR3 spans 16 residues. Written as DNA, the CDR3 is TGTGCCAGCAGCTTAGTGGCCAGCGGGTCCTACAATGAGCAGTTCTTC. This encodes CASSLVASGSYNEQFF.

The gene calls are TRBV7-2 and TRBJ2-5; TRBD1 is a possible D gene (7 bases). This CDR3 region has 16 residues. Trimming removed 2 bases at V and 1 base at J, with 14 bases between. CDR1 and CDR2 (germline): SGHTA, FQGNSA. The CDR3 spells CASSLHAGGGQETQYF. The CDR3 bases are TGTGCCAGCAGCTTACACGCAGGGGGAGGCCAAGAGACCCAGTACTTC.

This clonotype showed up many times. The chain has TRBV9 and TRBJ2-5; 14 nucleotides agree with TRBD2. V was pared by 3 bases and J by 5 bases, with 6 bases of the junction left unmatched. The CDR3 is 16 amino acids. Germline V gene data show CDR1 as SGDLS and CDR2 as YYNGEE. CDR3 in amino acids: CASSAGLAGGMETQYF. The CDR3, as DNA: TGTGCCAGCAGCGCAGGACTAGCGGGAGGAATGGAGACCCAGTACTTC.